The source of this TCR beta chain is a study of tumor-infiltrating lymphocytes in oesophageal squamous cell carcinoma. TCRdb recomputed calls from the PCR reads with MiXCR, one row per CDR3 protein. The sample lists about 19,000 distinct CDR3 sequences; approximately 40% were seen once. This clonotype has only one observation. The conserved phenylalanine or tryptophan is not found at the CDR3 terminus, so this likely reflects a read error. The DNA is left out, because the CDR3 cannot be placed on it with certainty; the CDR3 is given as TCRdb lists it. The sequence was collected from a male donor with esophageal squamous cell carcinoma. The sample was blood.

CDR3 residues: CASSLWGVDSPLHFGA. The chain uses TRBV12-3 or TRBV12-4 and TRBJ1-6; no check of the table's D call, TRBD1, against the DNA was made. The CDR3 has 16 amino acids, counting both end residues.